The clone carrying this T cell receptor (beta chain) occurred many times. Its cognate antigen is unknown. Axillary draining lymph nodes of breast cancer patients supplied the node samples. The sample originates from a study of breast tumors, draining lymph nodes, adjacent tissues. TCRdb processed the multiplex PCR reads anew with MiXCR; each CDR3 protein has one entry. The profile shows 170,000 or so distinct CDR3 sequences, 33% of them singletons. Study results and caveats: That most tumor T cells come from lymph nodes remained unproven.

The sequence derives from a female donor with breast cancer. Some clones in this sample may be carry-over from other donors' samples. Sequencing input: axillary lymph node tissue.

The CDR3 spells CASSFRAQSGGNSPLHF. CDR3 DNA sequence: TGTGCCAGCAGCTTTAGAGCCCAATCGGGGGGGAATTCACCCCTCCACTTT. The chain combines TRBV9 with TRBJ1-6, with D maybe TRBD1 (5 bases). Germline CDR1 and CDR2: SGDLS and YYNGEE. There are 17 residues in the CDR3. The ends were cut back, 4 bases at V and 7 bases at J, with 21 bases in the middle.